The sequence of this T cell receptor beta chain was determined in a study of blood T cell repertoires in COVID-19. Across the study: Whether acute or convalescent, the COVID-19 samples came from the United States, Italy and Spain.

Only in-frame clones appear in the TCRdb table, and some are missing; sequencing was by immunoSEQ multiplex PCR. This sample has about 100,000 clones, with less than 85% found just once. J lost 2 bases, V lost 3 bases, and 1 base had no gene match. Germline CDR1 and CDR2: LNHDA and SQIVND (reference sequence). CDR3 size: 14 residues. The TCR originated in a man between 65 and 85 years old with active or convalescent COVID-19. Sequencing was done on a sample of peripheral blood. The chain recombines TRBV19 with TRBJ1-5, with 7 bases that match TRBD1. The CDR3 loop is CASSITGGNQPQHF. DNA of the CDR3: TGTGCCAGTAGTATTACAGGGGGCAATCAGCCCCAGCATTTT.